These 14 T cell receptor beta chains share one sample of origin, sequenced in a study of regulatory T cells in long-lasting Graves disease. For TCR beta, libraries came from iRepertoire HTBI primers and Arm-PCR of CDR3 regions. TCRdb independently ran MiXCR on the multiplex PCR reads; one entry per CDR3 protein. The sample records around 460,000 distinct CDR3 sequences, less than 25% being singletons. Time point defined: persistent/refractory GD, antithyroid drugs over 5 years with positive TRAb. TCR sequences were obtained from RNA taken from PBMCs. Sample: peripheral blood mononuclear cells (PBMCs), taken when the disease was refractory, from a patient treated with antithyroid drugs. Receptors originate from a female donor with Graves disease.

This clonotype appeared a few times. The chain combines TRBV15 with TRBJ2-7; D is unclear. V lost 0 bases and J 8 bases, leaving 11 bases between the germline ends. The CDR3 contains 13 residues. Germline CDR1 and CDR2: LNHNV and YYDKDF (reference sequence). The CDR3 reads CATSRDHIQKQYF. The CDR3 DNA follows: TGTGCCACCAGCAGAGATCACATACAAAAGCAGTACTTC.

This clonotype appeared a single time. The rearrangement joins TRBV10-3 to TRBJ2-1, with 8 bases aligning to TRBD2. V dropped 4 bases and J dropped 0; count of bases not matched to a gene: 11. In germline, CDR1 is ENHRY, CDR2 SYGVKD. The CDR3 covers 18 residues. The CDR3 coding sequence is TGTGCCATCAGTGGTGCGGGAGGTTCCCTTAGCTCCTACAATGAGCAGTTCTTC. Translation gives CAISGAGGSLSSYNEQFF.

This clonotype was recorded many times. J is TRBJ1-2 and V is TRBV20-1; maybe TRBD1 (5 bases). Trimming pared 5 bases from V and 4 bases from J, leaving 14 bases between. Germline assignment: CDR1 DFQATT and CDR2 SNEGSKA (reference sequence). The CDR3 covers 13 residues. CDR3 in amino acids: CSAPDSTRYGYTF. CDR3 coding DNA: TGCAGTGCTCCTGACAGTACACGCTATGGCTACACCTTC.

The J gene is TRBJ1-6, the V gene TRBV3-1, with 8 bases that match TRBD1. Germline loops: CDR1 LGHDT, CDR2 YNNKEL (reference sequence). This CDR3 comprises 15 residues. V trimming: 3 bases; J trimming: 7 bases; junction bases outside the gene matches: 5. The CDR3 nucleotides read TGTGCCAGCAGCCAGGGACAGGCCCTAAATTCACCCCTCCACTTT. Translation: CASSQGQALNSPLHF.

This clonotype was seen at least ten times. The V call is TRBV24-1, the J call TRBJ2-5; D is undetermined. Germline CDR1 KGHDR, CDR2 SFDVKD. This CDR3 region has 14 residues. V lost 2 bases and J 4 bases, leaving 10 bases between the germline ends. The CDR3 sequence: CATSDSRRLETQYF. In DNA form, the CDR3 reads TGTGCCACCAGTGATTCCCGCCGGTTAGAGACCCAGTACTTC.

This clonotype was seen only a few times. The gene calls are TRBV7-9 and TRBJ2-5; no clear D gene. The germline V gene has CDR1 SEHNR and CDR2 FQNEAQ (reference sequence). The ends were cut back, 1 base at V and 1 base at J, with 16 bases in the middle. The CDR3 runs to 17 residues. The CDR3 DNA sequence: TGTGCCAGCAGCTTAGGGTCGGCGTCGGGTTTCCAAGAGACCCAGTACTTC. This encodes CASSLGSASGFQETQYF.

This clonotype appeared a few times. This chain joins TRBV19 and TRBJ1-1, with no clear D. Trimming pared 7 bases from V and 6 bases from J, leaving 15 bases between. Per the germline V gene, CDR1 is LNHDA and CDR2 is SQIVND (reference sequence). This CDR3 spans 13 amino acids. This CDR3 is CASTRRSVAEAFF. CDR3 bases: TGTGCCAGTACTCGGAGGTCGGTGGCTGAAGCTTTCTTT. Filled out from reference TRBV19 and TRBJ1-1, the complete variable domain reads DGGITQSPKYLFRKEGQNVTLSCEQNLNHDAMYWYRQDPGQGLRLIYYSQIVNDFQKGDIAEGYSVSREKKESFPLTVTSAQKNPTAFYLCASTRRSVAEAFFGQGTRLTVV.

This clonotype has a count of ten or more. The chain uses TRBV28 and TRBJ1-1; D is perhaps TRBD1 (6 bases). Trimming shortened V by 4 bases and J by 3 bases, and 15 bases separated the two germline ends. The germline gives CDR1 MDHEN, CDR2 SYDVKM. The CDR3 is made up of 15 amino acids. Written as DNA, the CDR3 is TGTGCCAGCAGTTCTCAAGGGACATTGGACACTGAAGCTTTCTTT. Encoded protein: CASSSQGTLDTEAFF.

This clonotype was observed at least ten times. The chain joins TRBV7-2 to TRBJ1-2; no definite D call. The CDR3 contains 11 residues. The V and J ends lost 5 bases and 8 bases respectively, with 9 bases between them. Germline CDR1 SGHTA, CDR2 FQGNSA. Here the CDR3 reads CASSPLLGYTF. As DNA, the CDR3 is TGTGCCAGCAGCCCATTATTGGGCTACACCTTC.

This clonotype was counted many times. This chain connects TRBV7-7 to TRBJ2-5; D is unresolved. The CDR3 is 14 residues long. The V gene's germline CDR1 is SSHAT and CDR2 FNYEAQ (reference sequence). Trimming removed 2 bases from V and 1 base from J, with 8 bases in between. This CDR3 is CASSLTLSQETQYF. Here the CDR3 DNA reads TGTGCCAGCAGCTTAACTCTCAGCCAAGAGACCCAGTACTTC.

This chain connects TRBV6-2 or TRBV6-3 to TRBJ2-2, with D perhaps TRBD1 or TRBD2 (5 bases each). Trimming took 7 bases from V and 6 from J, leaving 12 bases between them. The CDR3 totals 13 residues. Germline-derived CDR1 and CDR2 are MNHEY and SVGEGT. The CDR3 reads CASTIPGPGELFF. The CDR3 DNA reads TGTGCCAGCACCATACCGGGGCCCGGGGAGCTGTTTTTT.

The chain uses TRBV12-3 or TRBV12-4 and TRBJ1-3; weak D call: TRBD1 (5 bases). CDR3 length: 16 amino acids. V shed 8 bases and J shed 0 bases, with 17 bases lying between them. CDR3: CASDQGPTYSGNTIYF. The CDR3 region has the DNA TGTGCCAGCGACCAGGGACCCACCTACTCTGGAAACACCATATATTTT.

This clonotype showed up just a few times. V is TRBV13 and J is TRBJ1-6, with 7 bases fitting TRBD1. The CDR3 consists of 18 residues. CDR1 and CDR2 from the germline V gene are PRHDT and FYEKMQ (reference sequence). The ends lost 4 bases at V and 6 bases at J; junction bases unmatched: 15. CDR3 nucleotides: TGTGCCAGCAGCTCGGCCCTACTCAGGGGGATTGGTAATTCACCCCTCCACTTT. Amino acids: CASSSALLRGIGNSPLHF.

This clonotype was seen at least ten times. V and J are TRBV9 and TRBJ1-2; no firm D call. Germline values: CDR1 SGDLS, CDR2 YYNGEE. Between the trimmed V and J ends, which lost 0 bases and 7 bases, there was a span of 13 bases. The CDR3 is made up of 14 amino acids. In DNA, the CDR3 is TGTGCCAGCAGCGTAGGGCACGCAGCCCCTGGCTACACCTTC. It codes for CASSVGHAAPGYTF.